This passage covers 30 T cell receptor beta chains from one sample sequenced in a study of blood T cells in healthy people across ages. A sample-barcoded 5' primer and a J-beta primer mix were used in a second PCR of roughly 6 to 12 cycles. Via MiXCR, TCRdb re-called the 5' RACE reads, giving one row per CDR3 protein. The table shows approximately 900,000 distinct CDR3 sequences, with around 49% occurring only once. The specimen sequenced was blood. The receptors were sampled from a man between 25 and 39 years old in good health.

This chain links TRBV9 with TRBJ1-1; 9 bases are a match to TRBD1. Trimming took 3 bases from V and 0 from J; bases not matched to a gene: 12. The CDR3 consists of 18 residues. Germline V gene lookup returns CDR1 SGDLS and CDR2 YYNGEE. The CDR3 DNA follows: TGTGCCAGCAGCGGTGGACAGGGGAGAGGAGAGTTGAACACTGAAGCTTTCTTT. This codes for CASSGGQGRGELNTEAFF.

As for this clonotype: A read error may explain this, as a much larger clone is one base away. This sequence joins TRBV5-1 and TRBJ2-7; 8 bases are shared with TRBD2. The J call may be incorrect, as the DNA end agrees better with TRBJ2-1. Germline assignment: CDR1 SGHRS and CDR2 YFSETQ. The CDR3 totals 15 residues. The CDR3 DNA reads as TGCGCCAGCAGCCCGAGCGGGGGTCTCTCCTACGAGCAGTTCTTC. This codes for CASSPSGGLSYEQFF.

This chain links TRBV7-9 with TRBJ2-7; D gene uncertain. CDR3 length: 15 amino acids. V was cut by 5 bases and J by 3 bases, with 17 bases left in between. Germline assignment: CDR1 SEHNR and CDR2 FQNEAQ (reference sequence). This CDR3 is CASSPPLSPRYEQYF. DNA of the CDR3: TGTGCCAGCAGCCCCCCCCTTTCCCCCCGCTACGAGCAGTACTTC.

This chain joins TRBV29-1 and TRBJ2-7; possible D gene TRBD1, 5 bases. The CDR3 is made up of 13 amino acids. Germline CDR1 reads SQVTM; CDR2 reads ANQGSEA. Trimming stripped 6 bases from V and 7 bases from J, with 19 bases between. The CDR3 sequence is CSVVATGFREQYF. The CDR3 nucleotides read TGCAGCGTCGTTGCAACAGGTTTCAGGGAGCAGTACTTC.

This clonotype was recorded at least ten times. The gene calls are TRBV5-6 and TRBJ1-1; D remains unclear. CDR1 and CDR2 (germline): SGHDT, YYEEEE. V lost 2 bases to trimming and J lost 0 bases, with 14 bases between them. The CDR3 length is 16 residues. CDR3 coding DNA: TGTGCCAGCAGCTTAGGAGGGTCCGGGATGAACACTGAAGCTTTCTTT. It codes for CASSLGGSGMNTEAFF. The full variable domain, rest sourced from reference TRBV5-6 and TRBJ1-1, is DAGVTQSPTHLIKTRGQQVTLRCSPKSGHDTVSWYQQALGQGPQFIFQYYEEEERQRGNFPDRFSGHQFPNYSSELNVNALLLGDSALYLCASSLGGSGMNTEAFFGQGTRLTVV.

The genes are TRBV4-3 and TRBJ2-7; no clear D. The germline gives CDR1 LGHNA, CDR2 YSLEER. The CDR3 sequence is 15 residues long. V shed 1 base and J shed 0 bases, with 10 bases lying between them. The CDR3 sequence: CASSQGKESSYEQYF. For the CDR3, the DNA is TGCGCCAGCAGCCAAGGAAAAGAGAGCTCCTACGAGCAGTACTTC.

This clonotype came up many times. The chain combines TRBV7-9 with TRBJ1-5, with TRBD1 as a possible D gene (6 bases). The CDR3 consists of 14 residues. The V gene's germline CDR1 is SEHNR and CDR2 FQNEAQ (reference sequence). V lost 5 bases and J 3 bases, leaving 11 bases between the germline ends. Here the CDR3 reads CASSAGEVNQPQHF. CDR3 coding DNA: TGTGCCAGCAGCGCAGGGGAGGTCAATCAGCCCCAGCATTTT.

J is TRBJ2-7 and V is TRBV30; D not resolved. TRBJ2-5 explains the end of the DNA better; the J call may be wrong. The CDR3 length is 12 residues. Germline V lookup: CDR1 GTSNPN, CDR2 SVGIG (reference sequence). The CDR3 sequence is CAWLGRLETQYF. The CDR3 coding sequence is TGTGCCTGGCTGGGCAGGCTGGAGACCCAGTACTTC.

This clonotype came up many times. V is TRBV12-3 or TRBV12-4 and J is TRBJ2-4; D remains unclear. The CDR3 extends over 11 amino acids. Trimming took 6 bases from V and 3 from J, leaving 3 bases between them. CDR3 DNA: TGTGCCAGCAGCTTCAAAAACATTCAGTACTTC. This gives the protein CASSFKNIQYF.

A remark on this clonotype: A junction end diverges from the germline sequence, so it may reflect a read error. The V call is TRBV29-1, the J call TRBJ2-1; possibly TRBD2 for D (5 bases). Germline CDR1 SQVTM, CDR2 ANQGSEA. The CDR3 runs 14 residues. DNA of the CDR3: TGCGGCGTTGAAAGAGTAGCGTCGTACAATGAGCAGTTCTTC. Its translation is CGVERVASYNEQFF.

The CDR3 DNA sequence: TGTGCCACCAGTGATGGACAGGGAACCAGCAATCAGCCCCAGCATTTT. It encodes CATSDGQGTSNQPQHF. The genes are TRBV24-1 and TRBJ1-5; 8 bases agree with TRBD1. Trimming took 3 bases from V and 1 from J; bases not matched to a gene: 4. This CDR3 spans 16 amino acids. Germline V lookup: CDR1 KGHDR, CDR2 SFDVKD.

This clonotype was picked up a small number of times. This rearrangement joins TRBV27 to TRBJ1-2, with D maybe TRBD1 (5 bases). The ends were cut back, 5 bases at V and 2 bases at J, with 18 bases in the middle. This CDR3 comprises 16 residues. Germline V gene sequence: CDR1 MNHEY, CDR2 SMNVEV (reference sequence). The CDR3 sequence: CASSPRGRPLNYGYTF. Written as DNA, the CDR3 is TGTGCCAGCAGTCCCCGGGGCAGGCCCCTAAACTATGGCTACACCTTC.

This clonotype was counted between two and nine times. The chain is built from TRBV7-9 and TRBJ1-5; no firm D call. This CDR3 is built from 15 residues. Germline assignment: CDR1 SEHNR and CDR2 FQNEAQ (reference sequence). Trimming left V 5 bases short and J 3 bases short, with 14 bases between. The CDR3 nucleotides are TGTGCCAGCAGCCCACAGAGCGGACCCAATCAGCCCCAGCATTTT. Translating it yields CASSPQSGPNQPQHF. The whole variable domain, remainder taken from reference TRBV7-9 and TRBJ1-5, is DTGVSQNPRHKITKRGQNVTFRCDPISEHNRLYWYRQTLGQGPEFLTYFQNEAQLEKSRLLSDRFSAERPKGSFSTLEIQRTEQGDSAMYLCASSPQSGPNQPQHFGDGTRLSIL.

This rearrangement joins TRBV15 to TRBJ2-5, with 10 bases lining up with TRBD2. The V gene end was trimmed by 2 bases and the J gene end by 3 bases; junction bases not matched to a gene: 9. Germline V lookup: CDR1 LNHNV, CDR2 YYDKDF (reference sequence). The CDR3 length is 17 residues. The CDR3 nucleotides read TGTGCCACCAGCAGAAGTAGGGCTAGCGGGGGTGAAGAGACCCAGTACTTC. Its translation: CATSRSRASGGEETQYF.

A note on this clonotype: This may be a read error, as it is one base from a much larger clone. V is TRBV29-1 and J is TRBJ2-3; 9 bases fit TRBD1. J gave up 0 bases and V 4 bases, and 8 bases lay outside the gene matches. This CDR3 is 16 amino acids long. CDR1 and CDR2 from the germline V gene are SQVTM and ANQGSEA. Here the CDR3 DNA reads TGCAGCGTTGGTGGCTGGACAGGGGATAGCACAGATACGCAGTATTTT. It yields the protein CSVGGWTGDSTDTQYF.

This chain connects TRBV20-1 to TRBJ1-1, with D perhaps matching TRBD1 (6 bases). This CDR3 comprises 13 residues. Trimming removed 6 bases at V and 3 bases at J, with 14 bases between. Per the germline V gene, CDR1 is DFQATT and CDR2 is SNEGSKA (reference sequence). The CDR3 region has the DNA TGCAGTGCCCCGACAGGAAGGGACACTGAAGCTTTCTTT. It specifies CSAPTGRDTEAFF.

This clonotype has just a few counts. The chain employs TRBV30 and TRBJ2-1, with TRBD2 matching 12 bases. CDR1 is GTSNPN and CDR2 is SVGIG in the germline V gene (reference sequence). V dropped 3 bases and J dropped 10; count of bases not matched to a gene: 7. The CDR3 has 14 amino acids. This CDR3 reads CAWSSGLAGSEQFF. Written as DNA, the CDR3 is TGTGCCTGGAGCTCGGGACTAGCGGGCTCCGAGCAGTTCTTC. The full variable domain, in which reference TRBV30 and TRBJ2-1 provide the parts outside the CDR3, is SQTIHQWPATLVQPVGSPLSLECTVEGTSNPNLYWYRQAAGRGLQLLFYSVGIGQISSEVPQNLSASRPQDRQFILSSKKLLLSDSGFYLCAWSSGLAGSEQFFGPGTRLTVL.

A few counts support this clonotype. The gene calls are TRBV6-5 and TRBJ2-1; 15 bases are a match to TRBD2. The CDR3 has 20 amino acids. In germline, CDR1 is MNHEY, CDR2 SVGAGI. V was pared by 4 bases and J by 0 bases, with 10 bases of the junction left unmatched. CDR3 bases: TGTGCCAGCAGTTCGTGGACTAGCGGGGGGGCCGGGGTCTCCTACAATGAGCAGTTCTTC. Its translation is CASSSWTSGGAGVSYNEQFF.

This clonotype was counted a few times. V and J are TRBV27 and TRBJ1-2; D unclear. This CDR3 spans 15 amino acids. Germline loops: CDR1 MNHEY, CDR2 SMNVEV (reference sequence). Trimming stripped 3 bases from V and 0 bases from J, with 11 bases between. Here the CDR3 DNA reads TGTGCCAGCAGTTTGAACCCAAGGGCTAACTATGGCTACACCTTC. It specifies CASSLNPRANYGYTF.

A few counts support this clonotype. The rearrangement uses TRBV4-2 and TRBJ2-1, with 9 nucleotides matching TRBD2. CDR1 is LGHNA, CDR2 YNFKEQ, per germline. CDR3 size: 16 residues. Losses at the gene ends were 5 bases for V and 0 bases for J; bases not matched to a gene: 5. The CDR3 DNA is TGTGCCAGCAGCGCAGGCGGGGGGGTCTCCTACAATGAGCAGTTCTTC. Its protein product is CASSAGGGVSYNEQFF.

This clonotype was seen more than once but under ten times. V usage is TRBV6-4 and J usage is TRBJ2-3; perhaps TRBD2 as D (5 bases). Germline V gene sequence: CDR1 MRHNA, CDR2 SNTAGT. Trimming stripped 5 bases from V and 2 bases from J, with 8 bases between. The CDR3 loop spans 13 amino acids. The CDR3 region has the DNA TGTGCCAGCAGTCACCGGGACACAGATACGCAGTATTTT. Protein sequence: CASSHRDTDTQYF.

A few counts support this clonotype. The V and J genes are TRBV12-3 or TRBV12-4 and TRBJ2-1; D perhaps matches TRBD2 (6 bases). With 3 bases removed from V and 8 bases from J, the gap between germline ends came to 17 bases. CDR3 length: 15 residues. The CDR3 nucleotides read TGTGCCAGCAGTTTGAGGGAGACTAGTTACGATGAGCAGTTCTTC. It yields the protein CASSLRETSYDEQFF.

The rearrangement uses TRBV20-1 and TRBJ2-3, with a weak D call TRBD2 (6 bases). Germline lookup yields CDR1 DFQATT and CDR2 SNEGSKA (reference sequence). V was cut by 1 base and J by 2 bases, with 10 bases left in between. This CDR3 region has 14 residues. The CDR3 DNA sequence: TGCAGTGCTAGAGGCGGGAAACCCACAGATACGCAGTATTTT. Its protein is CSARGGKPTDTQYF.

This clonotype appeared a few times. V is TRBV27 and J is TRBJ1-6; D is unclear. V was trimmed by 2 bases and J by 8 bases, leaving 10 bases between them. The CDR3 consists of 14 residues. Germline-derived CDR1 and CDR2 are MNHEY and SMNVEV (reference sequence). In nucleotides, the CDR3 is TGTGCCAGCAGTTTACGTCTCGGGGATTCACCCCTCCACTTT. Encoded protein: CASSLRLGDSPLHF.

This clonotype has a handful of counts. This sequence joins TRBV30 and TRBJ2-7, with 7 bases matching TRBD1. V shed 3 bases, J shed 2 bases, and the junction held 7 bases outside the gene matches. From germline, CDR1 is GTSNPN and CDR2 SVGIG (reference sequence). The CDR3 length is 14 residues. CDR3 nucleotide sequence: TGTGCCTGGAGGCCCGGGACAGAGCCCTACGAGCAGTACTTC. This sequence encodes CAWRPGTEPYEQYF.

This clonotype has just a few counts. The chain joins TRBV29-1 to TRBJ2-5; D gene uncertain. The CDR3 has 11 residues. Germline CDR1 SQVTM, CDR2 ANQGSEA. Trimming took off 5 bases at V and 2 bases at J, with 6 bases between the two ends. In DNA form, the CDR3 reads TGCAGCGTTCGGTTTCAAGAGACCCAGTACTTC. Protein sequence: CSVRFQETQYF. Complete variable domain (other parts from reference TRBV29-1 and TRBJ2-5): SAVISQKPSRDICQRGTSLTIQCQVDSQVTMMFWYRQQPGQSLTLIATANQGSEATYESGFVIDKFPISRPNLTFSTLTVSNMSPEDSSIYLCSVRFQETQYFGPGTRLLVL.

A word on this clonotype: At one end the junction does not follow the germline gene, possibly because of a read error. The CDR3 coding sequence is TGTGCCGGCAGTTTTGGGGGGTTTGAAGAGACCCAGTACTTC. Residues: CAGSFGGFEETQYF. This chain joins TRBV12-3 or TRBV12-4 and TRBJ2-5; tentatively, D is TRBD2 (6 bases). The CDR3 has 14 amino acids.

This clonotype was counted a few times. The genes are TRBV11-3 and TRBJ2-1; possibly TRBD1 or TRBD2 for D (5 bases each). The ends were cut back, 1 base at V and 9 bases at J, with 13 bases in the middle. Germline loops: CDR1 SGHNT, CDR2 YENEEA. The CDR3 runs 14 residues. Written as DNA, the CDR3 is TGTGCCAGCAGCTTAGGGGCAGGGAGCGGTGAGCAGTTCTTC. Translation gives CASSLGAGSGEQFF.

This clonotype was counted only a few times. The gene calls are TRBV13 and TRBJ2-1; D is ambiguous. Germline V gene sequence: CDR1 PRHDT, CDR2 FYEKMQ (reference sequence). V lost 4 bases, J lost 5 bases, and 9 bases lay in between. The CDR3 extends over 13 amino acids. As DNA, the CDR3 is TGTGCCAGCAGCTCCTCCTACCACAATGAGCAGTTCTTC. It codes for CASSSSYHNEQFF.

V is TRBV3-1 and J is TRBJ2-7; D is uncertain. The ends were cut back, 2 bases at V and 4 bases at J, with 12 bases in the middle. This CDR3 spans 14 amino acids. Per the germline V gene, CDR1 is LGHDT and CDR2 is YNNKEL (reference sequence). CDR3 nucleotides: TGTGCCAGCAGCCAAACTATTGGCTCTTACGAGCAGTACTTC. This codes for CASSQTIGSYEQYF.